The 23 T cell receptor beta chains below all came from one sample that was sequenced in a study of blood T cell repertoires in COVID-19. The method was immunoSEQ multiplex PCR; TCRdb's version includes in-frame clones alone and lacks a portion of them. Of 200,000 or so clones in the sample, roughly 84% were seen once. The sequenced sample consisted of peripheral blood. The receptors derive from a woman aged 55-69 years who had recovered from COVID-19.

The chain is built from TRBV7-2 and TRBJ1-1; D unclear. Germline-derived CDR1 and CDR2 are SGHTA and FQGNSA. With 3 bases removed from V and 0 bases from J, the gap between germline ends came to 5 bases. This CDR3 spans 13 amino acids. The CDR3 loop is CASSFRLNTEAFF. The CDR3, as DNA: TGTGCCAGCAGCTTCAGGCTGAACACTGAAGCTTTCTTT.

The CDR3 is CASSIGGDRAFYEQYF. In nucleotides, the CDR3 is TGTGCCAGTAGTATAGGGGGGGACAGGGCCTTCTACGAGCAGTACTTC. J is TRBJ2-7 and V is TRBV19; TRBD1 matches 9 bases. The CDR3 totals 16 residues. CDR1 and CDR2 from the germline V gene are LNHDA and SQIVND (reference sequence). V lost 1 base, J lost 3 bases, and 7 bases stayed unmatched.

To note about this clone: This sample also contains other DNA sequences that code for the same CDR3. The chain has TRBV12-3 or TRBV12-4 and TRBJ1-1; the D gene is possibly TRBD1 (5 bases). The CDR3 consists of 13 residues. The V gene lost 2 bases and the J gene lost 1 base, with 5 bases spanning the gap. The CDR3 nucleotides read TGTGCCAGCAGTTTACAGGGGAACACTGAAGCTTTCTTT. Its translation: CASSLQGNTEAFF.

The chain carries TRBV6-2 or TRBV6-3 and TRBJ2-5, with D tentatively TRBD2 (6 bases). V shed 6 bases and J shed 5 bases, with 16 bases lying between them. The germline gives CDR1 MNHEY, CDR2 SVGEGT. The CDR3 extends over 14 amino acids. The DNA of the CDR3 is TGTGCCAGCAGCAGTCCTGGCCGGGGGGAGACCCAGTACTTC. Its protein product is CASSSPGRGETQYF.

The chain recombines TRBV15 with TRBJ1-2, with TRBD1 as a possible D gene (5 bases). Germline loops: CDR1 LNHNV, CDR2 YYDKDF (reference sequence). V lost 0 bases and J 3 bases, leaving 11 bases between the germline ends. This CDR3 has 15 amino acids. The chain's CDR3 is CATSREAEGDYGYTF. As DNA, the CDR3 is TGTGCCACCAGCAGAGAGGCGGAAGGGGACTATGGCTACACCTTC.

The CDR3 reads CASSLGDNFFYEQYF. The CDR3 DNA is TGTGCCAGCAGCTTAGGTGACAACTTTTTCTACGAGCAGTACTTC. The V and J genes are TRBV11-2 and TRBJ2-7; no clear D gene. The germline gives CDR1 SGHAT, CDR2 FQNNGV. This CDR3 comprises 15 residues. V was trimmed by 1 base and J by 3 bases, leaving 13 bases between them. The variable domain in full, with the rest retrieved from reference TRBV11-2 and TRBJ2-7, is EAGVAQSPRYKIIEKRQSVAFWCNPISGHATLYWYQQILGQGPKLLIQFQNNGVVDDSQLPKDRFSAERLKGVDSTLKIQPAKLEDSAVYLCASSLGDNFFYEQYFGPGTRLTVT.

This chain joins TRBV18 and TRBJ1-4, with D perhaps matching TRBD1 (6 bases). V was shortened by 2 bases and J by 5 bases, with 12 bases between the two germline ends. CDR1 is KGHSH and CDR2 is LQKENI in the germline V gene. CDR3 length equals 15 residues. The CDR3 nucleotides are TGTGCCAGCTCACCATGGGGGGGGCCGAATGAAAAACTGTTTTTT. Residues: CASSPWGGPNEKLFF.

The chain uses TRBV7-3 and TRBJ2-3; D is possibly TRBD2 (6 bases). Trimming took off 5 bases at V and 7 bases at J, with 25 bases between the two ends. CDR3 length equals 17 residues. CDR1 is SGHTA, CDR2 FQGTGA, per germline. The CDR3 loop reads CASSPTGSWDSGYTQYF. The CDR3 DNA reads as TGTGCCAGCAGCCCAACGGGAAGTTGGGACTCTGGCTATACGCAGTATTTT.

This clone was picked up one time. The chain combines TRBV5-1 with TRBJ2-3; TRBD1 matches 7 bases. The germline CDR1 and CDR2 sequences are SGHRS and YFSETQ. CDR3 length: 16 amino acids. After removal of 0 bases from V and 0 bases from J, the junction contained 4 bases not matched to a gene. In nucleotides, the CDR3 is TGCGCCAGCAGCTTGGCCACGGACAGGAGCACAGATACGCAGTATTTT. Residues: CASSLATDRSTDTQYF.

The CDR3 DNA reads TGTGCCAGCAGCTTCGGCGGAGAAGAGACCCAGTACTTC. Translated, it gives CASSFGGEETQYF. The genes are TRBV13 and TRBJ2-5, with D unclear. The V end lost 3 bases, the J end lost 3 bases, and 8 bases lay between the germline ends. The germline V gene has CDR1 PRHDT and CDR2 FYEKMQ (reference sequence). The CDR3 is 13 residues long.

The rearrangement joins TRBV19 to TRBJ2-1; D possibly corresponds to TRBD1 (5 bases). Germline CDR1 is LNHDA and CDR2 is SQIVND (reference sequence). The CDR3 length is 16 residues. V lost 4 bases, J lost 3 bases, and 16 bases lay in between. CDR3 residues: CASSKYRSIDYNEQFF. The CDR3, as DNA: TGTGCCAGTAGTAAATACAGGTCTATCGACTACAATGAGCAGTTCTTC.

The J gene is TRBJ2-1, the V gene TRBV4-3; a possible D gene is TRBD2 (6 bases). CDR3 size: 16 residues. Germline CDR1 and CDR2: LGHNA and YSLEER. V dropped 0 bases and J dropped 2 bases, with 11 bases sitting between them. CDR3 loop: CASSQEIGSTYNEQFF. CDR3 bases: TGCGCCAGCAGCCAAGAAATCGGGAGCACCTACAATGAGCAGTTCTTC.

The chain employs TRBV12-5 and TRBJ2-3; 7 bases line up with TRBD1. Per germline, CDR1 LGHNT and CDR2 FRNRAP. CDR3 size: 13 residues. V lost 3 bases, J lost 5 bases, and 2 bases stayed unmatched. The CDR3 DNA follows: TGTGCTAGTGGTTTTCAGGGGGAAGATACGCAGTATTTT. It is translated as CASGFQGEDTQYF.

The chain recombines TRBV5-1 with TRBJ2-1, with D tentatively TRBD1 (7 bases). The CDR3 loop spans 14 amino acids. Per the germline V gene, CDR1 is SGHRS and CDR2 is YFSETQ. Trimming shortened V by 4 bases and J by 10 bases, and 18 bases separated the two germline ends. CDR3 residues: CASSKGAGTLEQFF. The CDR3 DNA follows: TGCGCCAGCAGCAAGGGGGCGGGGACCCTAGAGCAGTTCTTC.

The chain combines TRBV27 with TRBJ2-1; 10 bases are a match to TRBD1. Germline V gives CDR1 MNHEY, CDR2 SMNVEV (reference sequence). The CDR3 loop spans 15 amino acids. J gave up 3 bases and V 3 bases, and 2 bases lay outside the gene matches. The CDR3 sequence is CASSFDRGLYNEQFF. The DNA for the CDR3 is TGTGCCAGCAGTTTCGACAGGGGGCTCTACAATGAGCAGTTCTTC.

The V call is TRBV27, the J call TRBJ1-1; perhaps TRBD1 as D (6 bases). V was cut by 4 bases and J by 9 bases, with 18 bases left in between. The germline V gene encodes CDR1 MNHEY and CDR2 SMNVEV (reference sequence). CDR3 size: 14 residues. DNA for the CDR3: TGTGCCAGCAGTTGGGGGCCGGGAAGGAGTAAAGCTTTCTTT. This gives the protein CASSWGPGRSKAFF.

This clone came up once. The V and J genes are TRBV27 and TRBJ2-7; 9 positions match TRBD1. In germline, CDR1 is MNHEY, CDR2 SMNVEV (reference sequence). The CDR3 spans 13 residues. V dropped 5 bases and J dropped 6; count of bases not matched to a gene: 5. The CDR3 spells CASSHRQGVEQYF. As DNA, the CDR3 is TGTGCCAGCAGTCACAGACAGGGGGTCGAGCAGTACTTC.

This sequence joins TRBV3-1 (or the pseudogene TRBV3-2) and TRBJ1-2; 11 bases are shared with TRBD1. Losses at the gene ends were 1 base for V and 4 bases for J; bases not matched to a gene: 2. This CDR3 is built from 15 residues. CDR1 is LGHDT and CDR2 is YNNKEL in the germline V gene (reference sequence). The CDR3 region is CASSQGTGGGYGYTF. The CDR3 DNA follows: TGTGCCAGCAGCCAAGGGACAGGGGGCGGCTATGGCTACACCTTC.

The chain couples TRBV19 to TRBJ1-2; 7 bases align to TRBD1. CDR1 is LNHDA and CDR2 is SQIVND in the germline V gene (reference sequence). The CDR3 has 12 residues. V lost 5 bases to trimming and J lost 8 bases; unmatched junction nucleotides: 5. In nucleotides, the CDR3 is TGTGCCAGTAGTTTTGGACAGGACGGCTACACCTTC. This encodes CASSFGQDGYTF.

The chain couples TRBV2 to TRBJ2-7, with 8 bases lining up with TRBD2. Germline V gives CDR1 SNHLY, CDR2 FYNNEI. Unmatched junction bases numbered 12, after V lost 11 bases and J lost 6 bases. This CDR3 contains 13 residues. CDR3 loop: CAGTGGTLGEQYF. DNA of the CDR3: TGTGCCGGGACGGGGGGGACTTTGGGCGAGCAGTACTTC. Full variable domain (outside the CDR3, taken from reference TRBV2 and TRBJ2-7): EPEVTQTPSHQVTQMGQEVILRCVPISNHLYFYWYRQILGQKVEFLVSFYNNEISEKSEIFDDQFSVERPDGSNFTLKIRSTKLEDSAMYFCAGTGGTLGEQYFGPGTRLTVT.

V and J are TRBV27 and TRBJ1-2; TRBD1 aligns across 9 bases. Germline-derived CDR1 and CDR2 are MNHEY and SMNVEV (reference sequence). The CDR3 spans 14 residues. The J segment lost 7 bases and the V segment lost 4 bases, leaving 7 bases of the junction unmatched. Here the CDR3 reads CASSSRDRVGGYTF. The CDR3 DNA sequence: TGTGCCAGCAGTTCGCGGGACAGGGTGGGTGGCTACACCTTC.

This chain uses TRBV3-1 (or the pseudogene TRBV3-2) with TRBJ2-1; 13 nucleotides align to TRBD2. Trimming removed 4 bases from V and 4 bases from J; junction bases left unmatched: 7. The V gene's germline CDR1 is LGHDT and CDR2 YNNKEL (reference sequence). The CDR3 loop spans 17 amino acids. The CDR3 DNA sequence: TGTGCCAGCAGCCGGGAGACTAGCGGGGGGATATACAATGAGCAGTTCTTC. Translating it yields CASSRETSGGIYNEQFF.

The chain uses TRBV2 and TRBJ2-5; 9 nucleotides agree with TRBD1. CDR3 length equals 14 residues. Looked up from germline, CDR1 is SNHLY and CDR2 is FYNNEI. Germline trimming cut 4 bases from V and 5 bases from J; bases unmatched to any gene: 5. CDR3 sequence reads: CASSGGTGRETQYF. The CDR3 nucleotides read TGTGCCAGCAGTGGAGGGACAGGGAGGGAGACCCAGTACTTC.